Listed here are 27 T cell receptor beta chains from one sample, sequenced in a study of blood T cell repertoires in COVID-19. TCRdb's copy holds only in-frame clones and misses some; the assay was immunoSEQ multiplex PCR. The sample has approximately 180,000 clones; 80% to 90% are singletons. Source material: peripheral blood. The receptors here all came from a human donor with active or convalescent COVID-19. The donor label of this sample is uncertain.

V and J are TRBV3-1 (or the pseudogene TRBV3-2) and TRBJ2-7, with a weak D call TRBD2 (5 bases). Germline V gene lookup returns CDR1 LGHDT and CDR2 YNNKEL (reference sequence). Deletions cut 1 base from V and 0 bases from J, with 7 bases between. This CDR3 comprises 14 residues. The CDR3 region has the DNA TGTGCCAGCAGCCAAGCGGGGAGCTCCTACGAGCAGTACTTC. It is translated as CASSQAGSSYEQYF.

The chain has TRBV19 and TRBJ1-2, with D unresolved. The germline V gene has CDR1 LNHDA and CDR2 SQIVND (reference sequence). CDR3 size: 13 residues. The V gene lost 4 bases and the J gene lost 5 bases, with 11 bases spanning the gap. Here the CDR3 reads CASSTGSGYGYTF. The CDR3 nucleotides are TGTGCCAGTAGTACGGGGTCGGGGTATGGCTACACCTTC.

The gene calls are TRBV5-8 and TRBJ2-2, with 8 nucleotides matching TRBD1. V trimming: 4 bases; J trimming: 4 bases; junction bases outside the gene matches: 9. The CDR3 sequence is 16 residues long. Germline lookup yields CDR1 SGHTS and CDR2 YDEGEE. CDR3 sequence (DNA): TGTGCCAGCAGCCTACAGGGGGGCGTTCTCACCGGGGAGCTGTTTTTT. Translated: CASSLQGGVLTGELFF.

The chain links TRBV7-9 to TRBJ2-2; 8 bases are shared with TRBD1. This CDR3 region has 15 residues. Germline trimming cut 8 bases from V and 5 bases from J; bases unmatched to any gene: 10. CDR1 SEHNR and CDR2 FQNEAQ come from the germline V gene (reference sequence). As DNA, the CDR3 is TGTGCCAGCCAAACCCGGACAGGGTTGACCGGGGAGCTGTTTTTT. Encoded protein: CASQTRTGLTGELFF.

The chain recombines TRBV29-1 with TRBJ1-2, with a possible D match to TRBD1 (6 bases). There are 14 residues in the CDR3. CDR1 and CDR2 (germline): SQVTM, ANQGSEA. V shed 3 bases and J shed 3 bases, with 14 bases lying between them. DNA for the CDR3: TGCAGCGTTGACACTAGGGGGAGGGACTATGGCTACACCTTC. Amino acids: CSVDTRGRDYGYTF.

The rearrangement links TRBV11-3 to TRBJ2-3, with TRBD1 matching 9 bases. Germline V CDR1 and CDR2: SGHNT, YENEEA. The junction had 5 bases not matched to a gene; V was cut back by 1 base and J by 3 bases. The CDR3 totals 16 residues. The CDR3 here is CASSLGGQGRTDTQYF. CDR3 nucleotide sequence: TGTGCCAGCAGCTTAGGCGGACAGGGGAGGACAGATACGCAGTATTTT.

The rearrangement joins TRBV9 to TRBJ2-1, with 8 bases identical to TRBD2. This CDR3 comprises 15 residues. Germline loops: CDR1 SGDLS, CDR2 YYNGEE. V was pared by 4 bases and J by 7 bases, with 10 bases of the junction left unmatched. The CDR3 protein is CASSPTGTSRNEQFF. The CDR3 DNA follows: TGTGCCAGCAGCCCGACCGGGACTAGTAGGAATGAGCAGTTCTTC. Full variable domain (missing parts from reference TRBV9 and TRBJ2-1): DSGVTQTPKHLITATGQRVTLRCSPRSGDLSVYWYQQSLDQGLQFLIQYYNGEERAKGNILERFSAQQFPDLHSELNLSSLELGDSALYFCASSPTGTSRNEQFFGPGTRLTVL.

The chain combines TRBV5-1 with TRBJ1-1; 7 nucleotides agree with TRBD1. The J segment lost 0 bases and the V segment lost 3 bases, leaving 5 bases of the junction unmatched. The CDR3 contains 15 residues. The germline gives CDR1 SGHRS, CDR2 YFSETQ. The CDR3 nucleotides read TGCGCCAGCAGCTGGGTCGGGACAGTGAACACTGAAGCTTTCTTT. It encodes CASSWVGTVNTEAFF.

In the case of this clone: The junction does not match germline at one end; this may be a read error. The chain carries TRBV27 and TRBJ1-4; the match to TRBD1 covers 8 bases. In germline, CDR1 is MNHEY, CDR2 SMNVEV (reference sequence). This CDR3 region has 19 residues. The CDR3: CASSLYLRTGIGGNEKLFF. In DNA, the CDR3 is TGTGCCAGCAGCTTATACCTCCGGACAGGGATTGGTGGTAATGAAAAACTGTTTTTT.

The genes are TRBV3-1 (or the pseudogene TRBV3-2) and TRBJ2-3; TRBD2 agrees at 12 bases. Trimming removed 0 bases from V and 4 bases from J; junction bases left unmatched: 2. This CDR3 spans 16 amino acids. The germline gives CDR1 LGHDT, CDR2 YNNKEL (reference sequence). The DNA for the CDR3 is TGTGCCAGCAGCCAAGAGCTAGCGGGAGGGTCAGATACGCAGTATTTT. It yields the protein CASSQELAGGSDTQYF.

This sequence joins TRBV9 and TRBJ2-3, with D maybe TRBD1 (5 bases). The germline CDR1 and CDR2 sequences are SGDLS and YYNGEE. There are 15 residues in the CDR3. V was shortened by 3 bases and J by 2 bases, with 13 bases between the two germline ends. DNA of the CDR3: TGTGCCAGCAGCGCCTACCGACAGTACACAGATACGCAGTATTTT. Translated, it gives CASSAYRQYTDTQYF.

The genes are TRBV6-5 and TRBJ2-2; weak D call: TRBD1 (6 bases). The CDR3 is 16 amino acids. Per germline, CDR1 MNHEY and CDR2 SVGAGI. Trimming stripped 2 bases from V and 2 bases from J, with 12 bases between. This CDR3 reads CASSYTSDRNTGELFF. DNA for the CDR3: TGTGCCAGCAGTTACACCTCGGACAGAAACACCGGGGAGCTGTTTTTT.

The chain uses TRBV9 and TRBJ1-1; 7 bases are shared with TRBD1. This CDR3 has 15 residues. With 0 bases clipped from V and 2 bases from J, the junction kept 4 bases outside the gene matches. Germline V gives CDR1 SGDLS, CDR2 YYNGEE. In DNA, the CDR3 is TGTGCCAGCAGCGTAGGGGACAGACTTAACACTGAAGCTTTCTTT. Its translation is CASSVGDRLNTEAFF.

This clone was detected once. The gene calls are TRBV9 and TRBJ2-7; D possibly corresponds to TRBD2 (6 bases). There are 13 residues in the CDR3. CDR1 and CDR2 from the germline V gene are SGDLS and YYNGEE. V shed 0 bases and J shed 6 bases, with 10 bases lying between them. The CDR3 region is CASSVALGGEQYF. The CDR3 coding sequence is TGTGCCAGCAGCGTAGCTCTGGGGGGCGAGCAGTACTTC.

The J gene is TRBJ2-5, the V gene TRBV9; D possibly corresponds to TRBD1 (5 bases). Germline loops: CDR1 SGDLS, CDR2 YYNGEE. The CDR3 contains 16 residues. Trimming removed 4 bases at V and 4 bases at J, with 20 bases between. The CDR3 loop is CASSSQGVSTPETQYF. CDR3 nucleotide sequence: TGTGCCAGCAGCTCCCAAGGGGTCTCAACCCCAGAGACCCAGTACTTC.

The chain combines TRBV29-1 with TRBJ2-7, with 10 bases identical to TRBD2. Per the germline V gene, CDR1 is SQVTM and CDR2 is ANQGSEA. CDR3 length: 14 amino acids. Trimming removed 7 bases from V and 6 bases from J; junction bases left unmatched: 12. The CDR3 loop is CSAERGGPLIEQYF. CDR3 DNA sequence: TGCAGCGCGGAGCGGGGGGGCCCGCTTATCGAGCAGTACTTC.

This clone has a handful of counts. The chain employs TRBV15 and TRBJ1-6; D is uncertain. The CDR3 spans 13 residues. Germline assignment: CDR1 LNHNV and CDR2 YYDKDF (reference sequence). V lost 1 base and J 10 bases, leaving 8 bases between the germline ends. The CDR3, as DNA: TGTGCCACCAGCAGAGTCGGGGAGTCACCCCTCCACTTT. Translation: CATSRVGESPLHF.

The V gene is TRBV5-6, the J gene TRBJ2-1, with TRBD2 matching 10 bases. The CDR3 sequence is 15 residues long. J gave up 4 bases and V 2 bases, and 3 bases lay outside the gene matches. Germline CDR1 reads SGHDT; CDR2 reads YYEEEE. CDR3 loop: CASSFGLAEYNEQFF. The CDR3 nucleotides are TGTGCCAGCAGCTTTGGACTAGCGGAGTACAATGAGCAGTTCTTC.

This chain uses TRBV5-4 with TRBJ1-2; TRBD1 agrees at 7 bases. The CDR3 is 14 residues long. Germline-derived CDR1 and CDR2 are SGHNT and YYREEE (reference sequence). V was clipped by 0 bases and J by 8 bases; unmatched bases: 7. DNA for the CDR3: TGTGCCAGCAGCTTGGTAGGGGGCGCCGGAGGCTACACCTTC. This sequence encodes CASSLVGGAGGYTF.

The chain couples TRBV6-5 to TRBJ2-5; 7 bases match TRBD2. The V gene's germline CDR1 is MNHEY and CDR2 SVGAGI. CDR3 length: 14 residues. J gave up 7 bases and V 5 bases, and 10 bases lay outside the gene matches. CDR3 sequence: CASSRETWGGTQYF. In nucleotides, the CDR3 is TGTGCCAGCAGTAGGGAGACTTGGGGGGGGACCCAGTACTTC.

V usage is TRBV30 and J usage is TRBJ2-5; 7 positions match TRBD2. Germline V CDR1 and CDR2: GTSNPN, SVGIG (reference sequence). V was clipped by 4 bases and J by 5 bases; unmatched bases: 22. CDR3 length equals 18 residues. CDR3 nucleotides: TGTGCCTGGACTCGGTTAACTGGCCGGGAGGAGTTCATGGAGACCCAGTACTTC. Translating it yields CAWTRLTGREEFMETQYF.

The chain joins TRBV30 to TRBJ2-3; TRBD2 agrees at 9 bases. The CDR3 runs to 14 residues. Trimming took 3 bases from V and 2 from J; bases not matched to a gene: 3. Germline loops: CDR1 GTSNPN, CDR2 SVGIG (reference sequence). Here the CDR3 DNA reads TGTGCCTGGAGGGCTAGCGGGGCCACAGATACGCAGTATTTT. This codes for CAWRASGATDTQYF.

The V gene is TRBV25-1, the J gene TRBJ1-1; maybe TRBD1 (5 bases). Germline values: CDR1 MGHDK, CDR2 SYGVNS. Trimming took 8 bases from V and 1 from J, leaving 17 bases between them. There are 15 residues in the CDR3. The CDR3 region has the DNA TGTGCCAGCGAAGACTTAGGGGCTGGGAACACTGAAGCTTTCTTT. This gives the protein CASEDLGAGNTEAFF.

As to this clone: The sample contains more than one DNA sequence encoding this CDR3. Written as DNA, the CDR3 is TGCGCCAGCAGCTTGGGGGGGACTAGCATCGCAGATACGCAGTATTTT. This translates into CASSLGGTSIADTQYF. The chain employs TRBV5-1 and TRBJ2-3; 9 nucleotides match TRBD2. The CDR3 spans 16 residues. V lost 0 bases to trimming and J lost 4 bases; unmatched junction nucleotides: 6. Germline-derived CDR1 and CDR2 are SGHRS and YFSETQ.

This clone was counted only a few times. V gene TRBV10-3 combines with J gene TRBJ2-3, with D tentatively TRBD2 (7 bases). Germline CDR1 ENHRY, CDR2 SYGVKD. The ends were cut back, 2 bases at V and 2 bases at J, with 11 bases in the middle. This CDR3 has 15 amino acids. The CDR3 nucleotides read TGTGCCATCAGTGAGCCGGGGGGCGCCACAGATACGCAGTATTTT. This sequence encodes CAISEPGGATDTQYF.

J is TRBJ2-7 and V is TRBV7-2; maybe TRBD1 (6 bases). Trimming stripped 5 bases from V and 2 bases from J, with 16 bases between. There are 15 residues in the CDR3. Per the germline V gene, CDR1 is SGHTA and CDR2 is FQGNSA. The CDR3 DNA is TGTGCCAGCAGCCGGACAGCAACCGCAGCCTACGAGCAGTACTTC. This encodes CASSRTATAAYEQYF. Full variable domain (outside the CDR3, taken from reference TRBV7-2 and TRBJ2-7): GAGVSQSPSNKVTEKGKDVELRCDPISGHTALYWYRQSLGQGLEFLIYFQGNSAPDKSGLPSDRFSAERTGGSVSTLTIQRTQQEDSAVYLCASSRTATAAYEQYFGPGTRLTVT.

This clone was recorded only once. The chain joins TRBV5-4 to TRBJ2-7; TRBD2 matches 11 bases. Germline V lookup: CDR1 SGHNT, CDR2 YYREEE (reference sequence). The CDR3 totals 15 residues. Unmatched junction bases numbered 8, after V lost 4 bases and J lost 5 bases. CDR3 bases: TGTGCCAGCAGCGTTACTAGCGGGAGTTACAACGAGCAGTACTTC. Translating it yields CASSVTSGSYNEQYF.